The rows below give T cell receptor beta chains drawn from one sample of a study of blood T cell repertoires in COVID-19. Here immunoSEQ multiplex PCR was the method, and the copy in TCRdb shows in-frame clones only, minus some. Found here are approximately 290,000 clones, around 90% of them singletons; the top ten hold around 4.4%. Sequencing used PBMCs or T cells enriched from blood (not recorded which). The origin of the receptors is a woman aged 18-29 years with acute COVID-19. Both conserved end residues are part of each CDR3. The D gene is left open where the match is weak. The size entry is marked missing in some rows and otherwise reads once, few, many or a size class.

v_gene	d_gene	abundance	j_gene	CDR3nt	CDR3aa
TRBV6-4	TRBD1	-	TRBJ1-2	TGTGCCAGCAGGGGACCGGGACAGGGGGGCCAGAACTATGGCTACACCTTC	CASRGPGQGGQNYGYTF
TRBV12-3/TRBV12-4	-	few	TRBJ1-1	TGTGCCAGCAGTTTTGTAGCGAACACTGAAGCTTTCTTT	CASSFVANTEAFF
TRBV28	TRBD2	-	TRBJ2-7	TGTGCCAGCAGTTCATGGACTAGCGGGTACGAGCAGTACTTC	CASSSWTSGYEQYF
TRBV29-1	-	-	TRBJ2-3	TGCAGCGTTGCTTTCAGCGGGAGCACAGATACGCAGTATTTT	CSVAFSGSTDTQYF
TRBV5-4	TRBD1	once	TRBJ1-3	TGTGCCAGCAGCTTGGGGACAGGGTCTGGAAACACCATATATTTT	CASSLGTGSGNTIYF
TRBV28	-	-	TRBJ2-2	TGTGCCAGCAGGGGGCGCGCCGGGGAGCTGTTTTTT	CASRGRAGELFF
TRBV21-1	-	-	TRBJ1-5	TGTGCCAGCAGCTTACCCCCTGTCCGGTTGATGAATCAGCCCCAGCATTTT	CASSLPPVRLMNQPQHF
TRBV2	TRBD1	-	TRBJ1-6	TGTGCCACCTCACTGACAGGGGGGTATTCACCCCTCCACTTT	CATSLTGGYSPLHF
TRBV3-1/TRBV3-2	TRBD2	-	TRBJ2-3	TGTGCCAGCAGCCAAGGACTAGCGGGCCGCACAGATACGCAGTATTTT	CASSQGLAGRTDTQYF
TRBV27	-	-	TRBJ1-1	TGTGCCAGCAGTCCCCGGGAAGGTAACACTGAAGCTTTCTTT	CASSPREGNTEAFF
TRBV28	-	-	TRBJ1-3	TGTGCCACCTTCTCGTCGGCCTGGGCCTCTGGAAACACCATATATTTT	CATFSSAWASGNTIYF
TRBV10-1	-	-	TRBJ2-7	TGCGCCAGCAGTTCTGGACAGTCCTACGAGCAGTACTTC	CASSSGQSYEQYF
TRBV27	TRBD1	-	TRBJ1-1	TGTGCCAGCGGTACCCCGACAGGGAGTATTAGCAACACTGAAGCTTTCTTT	CASGTPTGSISNTEAFF
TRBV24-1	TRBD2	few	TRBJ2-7	TGTGCCACCAGTGATCCATCGGCTAGCGGGAGCTACGAGCAGTACTTC	CATSDPSASGSYEQYF